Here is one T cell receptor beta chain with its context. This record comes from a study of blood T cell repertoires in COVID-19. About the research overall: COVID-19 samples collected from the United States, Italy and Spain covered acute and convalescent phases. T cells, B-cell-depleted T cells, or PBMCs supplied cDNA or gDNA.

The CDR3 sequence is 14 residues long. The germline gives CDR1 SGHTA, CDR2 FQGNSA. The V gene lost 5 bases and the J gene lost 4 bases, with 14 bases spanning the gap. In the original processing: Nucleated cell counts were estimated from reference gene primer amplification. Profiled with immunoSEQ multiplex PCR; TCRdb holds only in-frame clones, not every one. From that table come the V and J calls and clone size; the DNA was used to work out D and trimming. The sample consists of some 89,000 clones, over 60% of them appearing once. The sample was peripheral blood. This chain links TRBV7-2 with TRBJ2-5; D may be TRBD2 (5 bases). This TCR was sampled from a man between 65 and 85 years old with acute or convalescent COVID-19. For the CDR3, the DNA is TGTGCCAGCAGCCCTCTGGTCGAGGGAGAGACCCAGTACTTC. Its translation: CASSPLVEGETQYF.